This note documents a single T cell receptor (beta chain) sequence. Its antigen is not known. The PCR contained 60 Vbeta and 13 Jbeta primers. The repertoire was sequenced with immunoSEQ multiplex PCR; TCRdb's copy has only in-frame clones and lacks some. The table lists about 110,000 clones, 60% to 70% of them singletons. This record comes from a study of cytomegalovirus exposure and HLA in healthy donors. Study-wide results and caveats: In a later analysis, TCR beta V- and J-gene trimming showed a link to a missense DCLRE1C variant.

Germline-derived CDR1 and CDR2 are SGHVS and FQNEAQ. J gave up 2 bases and V 3 bases, and 5 bases lay outside the gene matches. The CDR3 has 15 residues. This chain uses TRBV7-8 with TRBJ1-2, with 8 positions matching TRBD1. Material for sequencing was PBMCs. This sequence was found in a man younger than 45 in good health and CMV-seropositive. DNA of the CDR3: TGTGCCAGCAGCTTCAACAGACAGGGGAACTATGGCTACACCTTC. It is translated as CASSFNRQGNYGYTF.